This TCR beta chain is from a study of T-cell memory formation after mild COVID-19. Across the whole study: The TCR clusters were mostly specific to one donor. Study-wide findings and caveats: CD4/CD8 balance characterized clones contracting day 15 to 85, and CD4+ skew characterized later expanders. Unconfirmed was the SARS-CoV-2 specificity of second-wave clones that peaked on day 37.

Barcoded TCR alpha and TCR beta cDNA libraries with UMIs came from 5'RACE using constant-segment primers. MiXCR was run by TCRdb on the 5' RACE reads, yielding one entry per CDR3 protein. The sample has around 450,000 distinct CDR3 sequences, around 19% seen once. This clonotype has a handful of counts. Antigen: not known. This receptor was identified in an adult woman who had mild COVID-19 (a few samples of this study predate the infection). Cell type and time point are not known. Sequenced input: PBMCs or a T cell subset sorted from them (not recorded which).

CDR3 residues: CSARDRDRAYNEQFF. The CDR3 region has the DNA TGCAGTGCTAGAGATCGGGACAGGGCTTACAATGAGCAGTTCTTC. This sequence joins TRBV20-1 and TRBJ2-1; 9 bases agree with TRBD1. V lost 0 bases, J lost 4 bases, and 4 bases stayed unmatched. The CDR3 is 15 residues long. The germline V gene has CDR1 DFQATT and CDR2 SNEGSKA (reference sequence).